This T cell receptor (beta chain) derives from a study of T cell changes during pregnancy in multiple sclerosis (dated by TCRdb to the late 2010s). For the study in its entirety: In women with multiple sclerosis, the researchers looked at how the T cell repertoire shifted as pregnancy progressed.

The junction shows trimming of 0 bases on V and 3 bases on J, and the gene matches do not reach 6 bases of it. Reading the germline V gene gives CDR1 SGHRS and CDR2 YFSETQ. The CDR3 contains 16 residues, cysteine and phenylalanine counted. Only the CDR3 region is kept as DNA, spanning 48 bases read in frame from base 1. In the case of this clone: Its antigen target is currently unknown. There are no base qualities to consult, and no much larger clone falls within one base.

The protocol used for the library was the immunoSEQ multiplex PCR assay. What TCRdb holds here is the immuneACCESS table cut down to in-frame rearrangements. Part of the clones is not present; checked against another copy, under half of the missing clones reflect an unresolved V gene, and the others are unexplained. The sample data list approximately 61,000 clones, and 88% of these were observed just once. The leading ten clones occupy around 1.6% of the sample. The clonotype originates from a female donor with multiple sclerosis, enrolled in a pregnancy study. The sequencing used peripheral blood, collected in the first trimester of pregnancy. Recombination linked TRBV5-1 to TRBJ2-1; a stretch of 7 junction bases matches TRBD1. This receptor carries the CDR3 CASSLAIRQGYNEQFF. The DNA sequence reads TGCGCCAGCAGCTTGGCCATTCGACAGGGCTACAATGAGCAGTTCTTC.